These 8 T cell receptor beta chains share one sample of origin, sequenced in a study of Tregs in tolerant kidney transplant recipients. The assay was immunoSEQ multiplex PCR, and TCRdb's table has in-frame clones only and misses some. Its table records about 14,000 clones. Related graft donors supplied nonmyeloablative bone marrow transplants, and mixed chimerism was transient. Here the sequenced sample was CD8+ T cells from blood (PBMCs), taken 6 months after the transplant. The receptors here all came from a human patient who received a combined kidney and bone marrow transplant. Some T cells may be graft donor cells.

In regard to this clone: Coverage ceases 3 residues before the CDR3 finishes, and the germline J gene fills in the end. V gene TRBV4-1 combines with J gene TRBJ2-7, with D possibly being TRBD2 (5 bases). Trimming shortened V by 5 bases and J by 0 bases, and 11 bases separated the two germline ends. Germline assignment: CDR1 MGHRA and CDR2 YSYEKL. The CDR3 is 14 residues long. The CDR3 reads CASSSQTISYEQYF. CDR3 DNA (partial): TGCGCCAGCAGCAGCCAGACTATCTCCTACGAG.

Remarks on this clone: The CDR3 end is not reached by the read, which stops 3 residues before it; the germline J gene fills it in. The V and J genes are TRBV7-9 and TRBJ1-2; tentatively, D is TRBD1 (5 bases). This CDR3 region has 14 residues. Germline CDR1 reads SEHNR; CDR2 reads FQNEAQ (reference sequence). The covered CDR3 bases are TGTGCCAGCAGCCGAGGGGTGGCGCCCTACGAC. Its protein product is CASSRGVAPYD. The CDR3 in full is CASSRGVAPYDYTF.

The sequenced CDR3 bases are TGTGCCAGCAGCCCTACAGGGGACAATCAGCCC. Amino acid sequence: CASSPTGDNQP. The entire CDR3 protein reads CASSPTGDNQPQHF. The genes are TRBV4-2 and TRBJ1-5; TRBD1 agrees at 7 bases. The read ends 3 residues before the CDR3 terminus; that terminus is restored from the germline J gene. Trimming cost V 4 bases and J 3 bases; bases outside gene matches: 3. This CDR3 region has 14 residues. The germline V gene has CDR1 LGHNA and CDR2 YNFKEQ.

On this clone itself: The read gets to within 3 residues of the CDR3 end, and the germline J gene fills in the rest. The chain links TRBV6-2 or TRBV6-3 to TRBJ2-7; no definite D call. The CDR3 is made up of 13 amino acids. Trimming removed 2 bases at V and 2 bases at J, with 7 bases between. Germline-derived CDR1 and CDR2 are MNHEY and SVGEGT. Partial CDR3 DNA: TGTGCCAGCAGTTACCCCCCTCCCTACGAG. Its protein is CASSYPPPYE. The whole CDR3 sequence reads CASSYPPPYEQYF.

By frequency, this clone is medium-sized. The CDR3 end lies 3 residues beyond the end of the read and is filled in from the germline J gene. The rearrangement uses TRBV7-8 and TRBJ2-4; possible D gene TRBD1, 6 bases. This CDR3 contains 16 residues. Germline V gene lookup returns CDR1 SGHVS and CDR2 FQNEAQ. The CDR3: CASSLERQDLNYGQYF. The covered CDR3 bases are TGTGCCAGCAGCTTAGAGAGACAGGATCTAAACTATGGT. The full variable domain, in which reference TRBV7-8 and TRBJ2-4 provide the parts outside the CDR3, is GAGVSQSPRYKVAKRGQDVALRCDPISGHVSLFWYQQALGQGPEFLTYFQNEAQLDKSGLPSDRFFAERPEGSVSTLKIQRTQQEDSAVYLCASSLERQDLNYGQYFGAGTRLSVL.

On this clone itself: A read error may account for a junction end that differs from germline. The read halts 3 residues ahead of the CDR3 end, with the missing end drawn from the germline J gene. This chain links TRBV2 with TRBJ1-3, with D possibly being TRBD1 (5 bases). The CDR3 totals 14 residues. Germline V CDR1 and CDR2: SNHLY, FYNNEI. This CDR3 reads CASLPGYSGNTIYF. The CDR3 bases that were read are TGTGCCAGCCTCCCAGGGTACTCTGGAAACACT.

Comment on this clone: The CDR3 extends 3 residues past the end of the read, so its final part is completed from the germline J gene. The chain links TRBV5-8 to TRBJ2-5, with D possibly TRBD1 on 6 matching bases. This CDR3 has 15 amino acids. V lost 1 base, J lost 2 bases, and 12 bases lay in between. Germline CDR1 is SGHTS and CDR2 is YDEGEE. This CDR3 is CASSLNRAPQETQYF. The CDR3 DNA, read in part, is TGTGCCAGCAGCTTGAACAGGGCCCCTCAAGAGACC.

Worth noting for this clone: The CDR3 goes on 3 residues after the read ends, and that part is filled in from the germline J gene. V and J are TRBV9 and TRBJ1-1, with D tentatively TRBD1 (6 bases). Germline lookup yields CDR1 SGDLS and CDR2 YYNGEE. This CDR3 is built from 12 residues. CDR3 DNA (partial): TGTGCCAGCAGCGACGGACAGCGAAGA. It yields the protein CASSDGQRR. In full, the CDR3 reads CASSDGQRRAFF.